This TCR beta chain was observed in a study of OX40 agonist ivuxolimab in advanced cancers. Study-wide context: Patients got intravenous ivuxolimab at 0.01 to 10 mg/kg every 2 weeks. People in dose escalation had one of these cancers: hepatocellular carcinoma, melanoma, renal cell or head and neck cancer.

About this clone itself: Antigen: not known.

V lost 3 bases and J lost 6; bases outside the gene matches: 8. The CDR3 sequence is 15 residues long. CDR1 and CDR2 from the germline V gene are LGHNA and YSLEER. Clones were sequenced by immunoSEQ multiplex PCR, and TCRdb holds only the in-frame ones, with some missing. The profile covers 70,000 to 95,000 clones, with about 83% appearing a single time and about 0.8% taken by the ten largest. Study-wide results and caveats: Still undetermined is the antigen specificity of the expanded peripheral T cells. Blood T cells, both CD4+ and CD8+, expanded clonally by week 6 at 0.1 to 3.0 mg/kg.

Material: CD4+ or CD8+ T cells sorted from blood, obtained in a trial of the OX40 agonist ivuxolimab. The source of this sequence is an adult with an advanced solid tumor such as melanoma, head and neck, liver or kidney cancer. The gene calls are TRBV4-3 and TRBJ1-2, with 9 bases identical to TRBD1. CDR3 amino acids: CASSQRQGEKDGYTF. The CDR3 nucleotides read TGCGCCAGCAGCCAGCGACAGGGGGAGAAGGATGGCTACACCTTC.